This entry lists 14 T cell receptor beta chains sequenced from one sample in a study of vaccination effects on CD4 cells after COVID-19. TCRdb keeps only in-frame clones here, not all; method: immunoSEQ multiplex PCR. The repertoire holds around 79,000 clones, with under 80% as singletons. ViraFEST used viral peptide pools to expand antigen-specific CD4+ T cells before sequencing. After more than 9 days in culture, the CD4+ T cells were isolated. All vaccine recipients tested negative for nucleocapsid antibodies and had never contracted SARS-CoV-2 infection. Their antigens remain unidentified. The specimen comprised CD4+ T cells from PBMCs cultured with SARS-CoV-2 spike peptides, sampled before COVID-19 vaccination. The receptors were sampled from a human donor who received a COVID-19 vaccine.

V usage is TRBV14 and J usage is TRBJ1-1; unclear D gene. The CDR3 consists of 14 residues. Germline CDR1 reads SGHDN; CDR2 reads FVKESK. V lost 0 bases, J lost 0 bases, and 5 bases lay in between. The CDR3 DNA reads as TGTGCCAGCAGCCAAGAGAGGATGAACACTGAAGCTTTCTTT. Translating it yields CASSQERMNTEAFF.

CDR3 loop: CASSLYMTGGTEAFF. The CDR3 DNA reads TGTGCCAGCAGCCTGTATATGACAGGGGGGACTGAAGCTTTCTTT. The V and J genes are TRBV3-1 (or the pseudogene TRBV3-2) and TRBJ1-1; 9 bases agree with TRBD1. This CDR3 is built from 15 residues. Germline CDR1 LGHDT, CDR2 YNNKEL (reference sequence). The trim removed 4 bases at V and 5 bases at J, leaving 8 bases unmatched.

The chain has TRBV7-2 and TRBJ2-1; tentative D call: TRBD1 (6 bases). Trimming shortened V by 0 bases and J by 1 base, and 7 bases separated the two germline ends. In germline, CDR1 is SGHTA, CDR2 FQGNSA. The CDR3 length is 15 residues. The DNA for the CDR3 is TGTGCCAGCAGCTTAGCACAGGGTTCCTACAATGAGCAGTTCTTC. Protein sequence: CASSLAQGSYNEQFF. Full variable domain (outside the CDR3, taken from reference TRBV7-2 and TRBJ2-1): GAGVSQSPSNKVTEKGKDVELRCDPISGHTALYWYRQSLGQGLEFLIYFQGNSAPDKSGLPSDRFSAERTGGSVSTLTIQRTQQEDSAVYLCASSLAQGSYNEQFFGPGTRLTVL.

CDR3 coding DNA: TGTGCCAGCAGCGTAGGCCAGGACACAGATACGCAGTATTTT. Its translation is CASSVGQDTDTQYF. The chain carries TRBV9 and TRBJ2-3; D gene uncertain. Germline V gene sequence: CDR1 SGDLS, CDR2 YYNGEE. The ends were cut back, 0 bases at V and 2 bases at J, with 7 bases in the middle. The CDR3 loop spans 14 amino acids.

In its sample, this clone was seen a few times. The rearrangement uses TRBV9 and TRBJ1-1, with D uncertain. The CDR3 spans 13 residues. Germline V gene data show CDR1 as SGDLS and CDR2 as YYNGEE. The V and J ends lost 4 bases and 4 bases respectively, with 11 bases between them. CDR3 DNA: TGTGCCAGCAGCCTGATCGAGGGCACTGAAGCTTTCTTT. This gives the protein CASSLIEGTEAFF.

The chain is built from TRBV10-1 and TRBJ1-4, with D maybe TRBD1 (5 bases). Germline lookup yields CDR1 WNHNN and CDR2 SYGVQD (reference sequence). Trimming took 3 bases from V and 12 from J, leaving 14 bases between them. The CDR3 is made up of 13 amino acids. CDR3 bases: TGCGCCAGCAGTGACCAGGGCCTTGGGCAACTGTTTTTT. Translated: CASSDQGLGQLFF.

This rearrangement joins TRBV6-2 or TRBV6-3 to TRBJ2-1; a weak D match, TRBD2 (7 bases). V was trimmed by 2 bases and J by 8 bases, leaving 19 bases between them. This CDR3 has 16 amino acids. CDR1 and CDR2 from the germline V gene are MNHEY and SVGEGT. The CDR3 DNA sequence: TGTGCCAGCAGTTACCGTCGGGGGGCGGTCTCGGATGAGCAGTTCTTC. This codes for CASSYRRGAVSDEQFF.

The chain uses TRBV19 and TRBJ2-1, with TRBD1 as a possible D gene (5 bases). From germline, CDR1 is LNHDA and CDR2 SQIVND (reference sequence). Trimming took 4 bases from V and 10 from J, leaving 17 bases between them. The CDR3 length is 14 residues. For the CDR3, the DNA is TGTGCCAGTAGTAGTCGGACGGCAGCAGGGGAGCAGTTCTTC. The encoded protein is CASSSRTAAGEQFF.

The CDR3 DNA follows: TGCGCCAGCAGCCCTTACGGGGGGGGTAACGTTGAAAAACTGTTTTTT. Its protein is CASSPYGGGNVEKLFF. V is TRBV5-1 and J is TRBJ1-4, with D maybe TRBD1 (5 bases). Germline loops: CDR1 SGHRS, CDR2 YFSETQ. V lost 4 bases and J 7 bases, leaving 20 bases between the germline ends. This CDR3 is 16 amino acids long.

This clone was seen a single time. The CDR3 spells CASSTGQGALNSPLHF. CDR3 bases: TGTGCCAGCTCAACCGGACAGGGGGCCCTAAATTCACCCCTCCACTTT. This rearrangement joins TRBV18 to TRBJ1-6; 11 nucleotides align to TRBD1. The length of the CDR3 is 16 residues. The J segment lost 7 bases and the V segment lost 5 bases, leaving 7 bases of the junction unmatched. Germline-derived CDR1 and CDR2 are KGHSH and LQKENI.

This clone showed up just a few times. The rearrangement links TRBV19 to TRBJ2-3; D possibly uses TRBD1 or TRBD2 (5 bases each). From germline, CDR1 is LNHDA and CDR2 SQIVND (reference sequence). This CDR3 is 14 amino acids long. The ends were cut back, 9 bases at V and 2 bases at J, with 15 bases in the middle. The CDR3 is CASRWDRSTDTQYF. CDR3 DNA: TGTGCCAGCCGATGGGACCGCTCCACAGATACGCAGTATTTT.

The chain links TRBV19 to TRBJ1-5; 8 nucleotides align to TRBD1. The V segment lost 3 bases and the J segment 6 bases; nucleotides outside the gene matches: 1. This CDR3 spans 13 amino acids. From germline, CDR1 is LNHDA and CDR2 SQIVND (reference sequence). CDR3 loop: CASSMTGAQPQHF. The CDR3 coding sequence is TGTGCCAGTAGTATGACAGGGGCTCAGCCCCAGCATTTT.

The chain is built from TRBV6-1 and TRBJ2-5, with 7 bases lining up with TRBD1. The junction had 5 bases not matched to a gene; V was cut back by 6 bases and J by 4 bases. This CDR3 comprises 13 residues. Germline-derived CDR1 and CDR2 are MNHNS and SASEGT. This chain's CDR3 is CASRPDRAETQYF. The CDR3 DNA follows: TGTGCCAGCAGACCCGACAGGGCAGAGACCCAGTACTTC.

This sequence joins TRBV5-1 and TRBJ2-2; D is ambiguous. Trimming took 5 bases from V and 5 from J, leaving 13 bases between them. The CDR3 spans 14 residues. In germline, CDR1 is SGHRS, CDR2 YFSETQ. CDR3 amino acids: CASSISLGTGELFF. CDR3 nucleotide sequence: TGCGCCAGCAGTATCTCGTTGGGTACCGGGGAGCTGTTTTTT.